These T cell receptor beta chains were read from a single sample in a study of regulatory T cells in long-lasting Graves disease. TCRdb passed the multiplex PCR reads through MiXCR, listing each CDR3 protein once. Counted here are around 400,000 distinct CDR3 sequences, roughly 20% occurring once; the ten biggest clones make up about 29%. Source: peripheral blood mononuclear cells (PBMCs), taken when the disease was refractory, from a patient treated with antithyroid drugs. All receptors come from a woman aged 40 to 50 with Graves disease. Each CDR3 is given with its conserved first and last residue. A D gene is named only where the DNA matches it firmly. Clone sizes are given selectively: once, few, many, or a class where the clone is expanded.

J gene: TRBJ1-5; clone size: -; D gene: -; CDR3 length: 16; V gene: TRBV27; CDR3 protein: CASSPEGENSNQPQHF; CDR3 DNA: TGTGCCAGCAGTCCGGAAGGGGAAAATAGCAATCAGCCCCAGCATTTT
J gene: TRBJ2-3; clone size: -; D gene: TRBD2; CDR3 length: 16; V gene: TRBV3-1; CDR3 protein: CASSRRTSGGADTQYF; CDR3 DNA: TGTGCCAGCAGCCGCCGTACTAGCGGGGGAGCAGATACGCAGTATTTT
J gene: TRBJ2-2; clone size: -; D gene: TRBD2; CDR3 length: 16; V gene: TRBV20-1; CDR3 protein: CSARDAGLANTGELFF; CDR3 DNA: TGCAGTGCTAGAGATGCGGGACTAGCGAACACCGGGGAGCTGTTTTTT
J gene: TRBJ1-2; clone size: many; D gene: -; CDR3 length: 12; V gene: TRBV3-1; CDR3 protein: CASSDTGTGYTF; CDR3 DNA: TGTGCCAGCAGTGACACGGGGACGGGCTACACCTTC
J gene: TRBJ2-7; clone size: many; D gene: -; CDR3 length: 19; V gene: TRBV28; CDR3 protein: CAIQTTGFSSGFRVYEQYF; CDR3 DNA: TGTGCCATTCAAACTACAGGGTTTTCTAGTGGGTTCCGAGTTTACGAGCAGTACTTC
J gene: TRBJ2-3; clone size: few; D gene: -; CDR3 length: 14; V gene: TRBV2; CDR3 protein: CASKDTINTDTQYF; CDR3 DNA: TGTGCCAGCAAGGACACCATAAACACAGATACGCAGTATTTT
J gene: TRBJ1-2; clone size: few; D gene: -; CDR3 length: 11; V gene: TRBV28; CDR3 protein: CASIGYSGYTF; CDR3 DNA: TGTGCCAGCATAGGGTATTCTGGCTACACCTTC
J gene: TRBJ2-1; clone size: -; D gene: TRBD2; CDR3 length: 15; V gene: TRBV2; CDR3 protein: CASTSRSGSFDEQFF; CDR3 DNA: TGTGCCAGCACCTCTAGGAGCGGGAGTTTTGATGAGCAGTTCTTC
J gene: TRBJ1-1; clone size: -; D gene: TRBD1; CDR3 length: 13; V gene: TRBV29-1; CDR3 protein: CSVGRQGMTEAFF; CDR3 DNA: TGCAGCGTTGGCCGACAGGGGATGACTGAAGCTTTCTTT
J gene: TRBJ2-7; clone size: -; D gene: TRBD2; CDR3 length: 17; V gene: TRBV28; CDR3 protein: CATRSGSGRSVWYEQYF; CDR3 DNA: TGTGCCACCCGGAGTGGTAGCGGGAGATCTGTGTGGTACGAGCAGTACTTC
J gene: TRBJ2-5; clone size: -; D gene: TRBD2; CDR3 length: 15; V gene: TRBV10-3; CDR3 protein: CATSEGLADQETQYF; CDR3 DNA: TGTGCCACCTCAGAGGGACTAGCGGACCAAGAGACCCAGTACTTC
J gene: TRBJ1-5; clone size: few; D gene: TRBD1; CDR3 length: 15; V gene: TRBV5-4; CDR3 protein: CASSTPTGANQPQHF; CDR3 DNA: TGTGCCAGCAGCACGCCGACAGGGGCGAATCAGCCCCAGCATTTT
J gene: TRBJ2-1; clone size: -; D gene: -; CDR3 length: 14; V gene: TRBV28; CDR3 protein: CASRSGQGVGEQFF; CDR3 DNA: TGTGCCAGCAGATCGGGGCAGGGAGTGGGTGAGCAGTTCTTC
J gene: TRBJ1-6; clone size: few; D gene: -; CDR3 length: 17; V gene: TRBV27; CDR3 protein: CASSLFGHSTRGEALHF; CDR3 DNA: TGTGCCAGCAGTTTATTCGGACACAGTACCCGCGGGGAGGCCCTCCACTTT
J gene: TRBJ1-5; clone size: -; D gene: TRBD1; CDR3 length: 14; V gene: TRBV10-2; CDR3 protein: CASRDGQGGQPQHF; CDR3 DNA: TGCGCCAGCAGGGACGGACAGGGTGGGCAGCCCCAGCATTTT
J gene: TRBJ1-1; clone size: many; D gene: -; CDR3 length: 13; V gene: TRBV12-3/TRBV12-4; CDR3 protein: CASSRTVNTEAFF; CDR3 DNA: TGTGCCAGCAGCCGGACAGTGAACACTGAAGCTTTCTTT
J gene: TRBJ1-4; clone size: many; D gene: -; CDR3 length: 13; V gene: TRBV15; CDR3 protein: CATSRTQEEKLFF; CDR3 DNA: TGTGCCACCAGCAGGACCCAGGAGGAGAAACTGTTTTTT
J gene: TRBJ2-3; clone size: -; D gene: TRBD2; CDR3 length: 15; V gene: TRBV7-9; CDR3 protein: CASNLAGYGADTQYF; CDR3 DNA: TGTGCCAGCAACCTAGCGGGATACGGGGCAGATACGCAGTATTTT
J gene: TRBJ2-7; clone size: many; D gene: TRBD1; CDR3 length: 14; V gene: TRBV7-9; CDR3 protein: CASSPRTGVDEQYF; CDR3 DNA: TGTGCCAGCAGCCCACGGACAGGGGTCGACGAGCAGTACTTC
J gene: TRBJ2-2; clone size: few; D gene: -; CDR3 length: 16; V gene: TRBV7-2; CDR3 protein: CASSLGRFSNTGELFF; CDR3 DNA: TGTGCCAGCAGCTTAGGACGGTTCTCGAACACCGGGGAGCTGTTTTTT
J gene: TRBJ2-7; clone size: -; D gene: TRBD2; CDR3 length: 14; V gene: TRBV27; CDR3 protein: CASGWASGGYEQYF; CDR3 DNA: TGTGCCAGCGGATGGGCTAGCGGAGGCTACGAGCAGTACTTC
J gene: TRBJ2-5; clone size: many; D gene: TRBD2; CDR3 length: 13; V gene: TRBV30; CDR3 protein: CAWSPSGYETQYF; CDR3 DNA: TGTGCCTGGAGTCCTAGCGGGTATGAGACCCAGTACTTC
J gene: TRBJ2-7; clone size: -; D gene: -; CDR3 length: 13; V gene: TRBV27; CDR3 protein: CASSPIGVYEQYF; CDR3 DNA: TGTGCCAGCAGTCCTATCGGGGTCTACGAGCAGTACTTC
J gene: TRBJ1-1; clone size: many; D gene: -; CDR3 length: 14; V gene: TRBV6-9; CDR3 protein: CASSYGGTGTEAFF; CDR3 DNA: TGTGCCAGCAGTTACGGAGGTACGGGCACTGAAGCTTTCTTT
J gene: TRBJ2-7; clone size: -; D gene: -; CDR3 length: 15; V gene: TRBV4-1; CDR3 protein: CASSQRAIGSYEQYF; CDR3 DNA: TGCGCCAGCAGCCAACGAGCGATCGGCTCCTACGAGCAGTACTTC
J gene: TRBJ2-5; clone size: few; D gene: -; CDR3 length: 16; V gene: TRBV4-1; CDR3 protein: CASSQGQRDIQETQYF; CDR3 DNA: TGCGCCAGCAGCCAAGGCCAGCGGGACATACAAGAGACCCAGTACTTC
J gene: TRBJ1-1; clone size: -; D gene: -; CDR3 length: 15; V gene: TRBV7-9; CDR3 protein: CASSPFGQSNTEAFF; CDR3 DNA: TGTGCCAGCAGCCCATTCGGACAGTCGAACACTGAAGCTTTCTTT
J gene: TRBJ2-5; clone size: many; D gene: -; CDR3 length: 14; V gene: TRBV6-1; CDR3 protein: CASSRLVVTETQYF; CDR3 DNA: TGTGCCAGCAGTAGACTAGTCGTTACAGAGACCCAGTACTTC
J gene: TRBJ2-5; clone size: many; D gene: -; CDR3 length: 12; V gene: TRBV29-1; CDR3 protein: CSVYGYGETQYF; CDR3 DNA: TGCAGCGTTTATGGATATGGGGAGACCCAGTACTTC
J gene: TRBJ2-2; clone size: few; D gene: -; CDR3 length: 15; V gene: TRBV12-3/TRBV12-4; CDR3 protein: CASSFSGDGAGELFF; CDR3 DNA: TGTGCCAGCAGTTTTTCGGGGGACGGGGCCGGGGAGCTGTTTTTT
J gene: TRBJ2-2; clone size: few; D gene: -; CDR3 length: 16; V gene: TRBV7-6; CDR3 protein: CASSLAPGLDTGELFF; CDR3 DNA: TGTGCCAGCAGCTTAGCACCAGGGTTGGACACCGGGGAGCTGTTTTTT
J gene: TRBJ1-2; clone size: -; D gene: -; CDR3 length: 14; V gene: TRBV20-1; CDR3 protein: CSASGGAGWYGYTF; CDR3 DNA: TGCAGTGCTAGTGGTGGGGCAGGGTGGTATGGCTACACCTTC
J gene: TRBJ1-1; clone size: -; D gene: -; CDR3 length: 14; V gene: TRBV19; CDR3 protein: CASSKAPGATEAFF; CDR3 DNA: TGTGCCAGTAGTAAGGCCCCAGGGGCGACTGAAGCTTTCTTT
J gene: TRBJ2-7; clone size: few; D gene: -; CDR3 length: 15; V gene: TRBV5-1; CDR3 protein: CASSFARGWSYEQYF; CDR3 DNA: TGCGCCAGCAGCTTCGCCAGGGGTTGGTCATACGAGCAGTACTTC
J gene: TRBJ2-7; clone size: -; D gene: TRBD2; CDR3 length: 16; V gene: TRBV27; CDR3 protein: CASSKPGTSGRYEQYF; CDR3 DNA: TGTGCCAGCAGTAAACCTGGGACTAGCGGGAGATACGAGCAGTACTTC
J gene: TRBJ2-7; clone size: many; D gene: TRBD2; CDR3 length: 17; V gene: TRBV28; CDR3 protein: CASSTGLAGARSYEQYF; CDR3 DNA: TGTGCCAGCAGCACAGGACTAGCGGGCGCCCGCTCCTACGAGCAGTACTTC
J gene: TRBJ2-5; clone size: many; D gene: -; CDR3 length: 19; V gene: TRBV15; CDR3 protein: CATSRPRGRQTGPKETQYF; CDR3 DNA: TGTGCCACCAGCAGACCCAGAGGTAGACAGACAGGCCCTAAAGAGACCCAGTACTTC
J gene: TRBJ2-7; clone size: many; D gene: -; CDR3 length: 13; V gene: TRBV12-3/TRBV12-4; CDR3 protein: CASGHSTSYEQYF; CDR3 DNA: TGTGCCAGCGGCCACAGTACTTCCTACGAGCAGTACTTC
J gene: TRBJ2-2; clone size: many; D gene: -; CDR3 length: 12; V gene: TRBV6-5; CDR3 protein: CASSYSSRELFF; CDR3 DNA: TGTGCCAGCAGTTACTCGAGCCGGGAGCTGTTTTTT
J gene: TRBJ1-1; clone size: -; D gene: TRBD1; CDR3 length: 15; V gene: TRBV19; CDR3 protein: CASSTPGTGRPEAFF; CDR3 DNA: TGTGCCAGTAGTACCCCCGGGACAGGGCGACCCGAAGCTTTCTTT
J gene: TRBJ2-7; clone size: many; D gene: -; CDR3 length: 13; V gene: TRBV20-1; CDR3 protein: CSAKLTGSYEQYF; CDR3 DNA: TGCAGTGCAAAACTTACAGGTTCCTACGAGCAGTACTTC